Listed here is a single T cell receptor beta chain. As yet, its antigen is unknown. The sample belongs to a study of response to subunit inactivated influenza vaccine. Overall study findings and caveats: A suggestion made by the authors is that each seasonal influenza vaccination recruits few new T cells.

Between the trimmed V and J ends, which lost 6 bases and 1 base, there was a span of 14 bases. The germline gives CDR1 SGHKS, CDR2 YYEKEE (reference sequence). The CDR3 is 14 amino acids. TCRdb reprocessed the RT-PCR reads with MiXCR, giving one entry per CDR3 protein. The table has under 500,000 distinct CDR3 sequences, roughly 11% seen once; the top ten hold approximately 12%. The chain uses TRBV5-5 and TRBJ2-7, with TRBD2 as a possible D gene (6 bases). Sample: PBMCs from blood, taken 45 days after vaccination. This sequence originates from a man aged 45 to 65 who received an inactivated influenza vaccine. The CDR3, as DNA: TGTGCCAGCACCGGGAGCGAGCTTTCCTACGAGCAGTACTTC. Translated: CASTGSELSYEQYF. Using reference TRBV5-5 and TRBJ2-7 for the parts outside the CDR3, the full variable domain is DAGVTQSPTHLIKTRGQQVTLRCSPISGHKSVSWYQQVLGQGPQFIFQYYEKEERGRGNFPDRFSARQFPNYSSELNVNALLLGDSALYLCASTGSELSYEQYFGPGTRLTVT.